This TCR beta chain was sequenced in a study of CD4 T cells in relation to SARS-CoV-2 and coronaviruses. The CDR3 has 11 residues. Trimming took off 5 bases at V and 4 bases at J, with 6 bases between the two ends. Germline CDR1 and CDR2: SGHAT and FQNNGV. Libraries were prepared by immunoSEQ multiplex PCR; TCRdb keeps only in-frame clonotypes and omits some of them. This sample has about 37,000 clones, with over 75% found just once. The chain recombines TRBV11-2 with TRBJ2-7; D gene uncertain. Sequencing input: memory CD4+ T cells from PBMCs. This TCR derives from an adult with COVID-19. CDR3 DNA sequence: TGTGCCAGCAGCATCGGTTACGAGCAGTACTTC. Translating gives CASSIGYEQYF.